Given below is one T cell receptor (beta chain) in context. This specimen belongs to a study of blood T cell repertoires in COVID-19. Overall study: Samples taken during acute and convalescent COVID-19 were collected in the United States, Italy and Spain. From T cells, B-cell-depleted T cells, or PBMCs came the material, which was cDNA or gDNA.

Profiling relied on immunoSEQ multiplex PCR, and the TCRdb table lists in-frame clones only, not all of them. Seen here are about 76,000 clones, approximately 80% observed once, and the top ten hold about 14%. The germline V gene encodes CDR1 SQVTM and CDR2 ANQGSEA. The CDR3 has 12 amino acids. V lost 6 bases to trimming and J lost 3 bases, with 11 bases between them. The chain employs TRBV29-1 and TRBJ2-5; D uncertain. This clonotype was sampled from a human donor in a cohort sampled during active COVID-19. The sample comprised peripheral blood. CDR3 sequence: CSVTTDKETQYF. The CDR3 DNA is TGCAGCGTAACTACGGATAAAGAGACCCAGTACTTC. Drawing the rest from reference TRBV29-1 and TRBJ2-5, the complete variable domain is SAVISQKPSRDICQRGTSLTIQCQVDSQVTMMFWYRQQPGQSLTLIATANQGSEATYESGFVIDKFPISRPNLTFSTLTVSNMSPEDSSIYLCSVTTDKETQYFGPGTRLLVL.